This T cell receptor (beta chain) comes out of a study of Tregs in tolerant kidney transplant recipients. In the study overall: The nonmyeloablative bone marrow transplants came from related graft donors, with transient mixed chimerism.

CD4+CD25+CD127- Tregs, CD4+CD25- non-Tregs, CD4 and CD8 cells were sorted. Study-level points and caveats: This study did not directly address biological reproducibility. The small number of patients limits these findings pending further validation.

Using immunoSEQ multiplex PCR, the repertoire was profiled, and TCRdb retains in-frame clones only, with some absent. This sample has approximately 98,000 clones, with around 87% found just once. Notes on this clone: Its antigen is not identified.

This receptor was identified in a human donor who received a combined kidney and bone marrow transplant. The source was CD4+ T cells from blood, collected before the transplant.

DNA of the CDR3: TGTGCCTGGAGTGGACAGGGTTCGGATACGCAGTATTTT. As protein: CAWSGQGSDTQYF. The J gene is TRBJ2-3, the V gene TRBV30, with TRBD1 matching over 7 bases. Germline-derived CDR1 and CDR2 are GTSNPN and SVGIG (reference sequence). J was trimmed by 6 bases and V by 1 base; bases with no gene match: 4. CDR3 length: 13 residues. Supplemented by reference TRBV30 and TRBJ2-3, the full variable domain reads SQTIHQWPATLVQPVGSPLSLECTVEGTSNPNLYWYRQAAGRGLQLLFYSVGIGQISSEVPQNLSASRPQDRQFILSSKKLLLSDSGFYLCAWSGQGSDTQYFGPGTRLTVL.